These T cell receptor beta chains were read from a single sample in a study of blood T cell repertoires in COVID-19. Some clones are missing from TCRdb's copy, which holds only in-frame ones; the method was immunoSEQ multiplex PCR. The sample lists about 300,000 clones; approximately 93% were seen once. Material for sequencing was peripheral blood. Every receptor here comes from a woman under 40 with COVID-19, enrolled during active disease. Both conserved end residues are trimmed from each CDR3.

CDR3 protein	V gene	J gene
ASSPLTGQANEKLF	TRBV4-1	TRBJ1-4
ASSVDPGKNTEAF	TRBV9	TRBJ1-1
ASRLGPAGDKHNEQF	TRBV12-2	TRBJ2-1
ASSPPLGASYGYT	TRBV28	TRBJ1-2
ASGLGTFGLAGHNEQF	TRBV12-5	TRBJ2-1
AISGQPSSGETQY	TRBV10-3	TRBJ2-5
ASSESQGKRNQPQH	TRBV2	TRBJ1-5
ATSARGQPYNEQF	TRBV24-1	TRBJ2-1
ASRSLAGDTGELF	TRBV6-5	TRBJ2-2
ASSYGQGSSYGYT	TRBV9	TRBJ1-2
ASSLMGQGDLNSGNTIY	TRBV5-1	TRBJ1-3
ASSQLDQGQPH	TRBV5-1	TRBJ2-4
ASSDEPRLAGGNEQF	TRBV2	TRBJ2-1
ASGRDLSPLH	TRBV12-3/TRBV12-4	TRBJ1-6
ASSLVGRGNTIY	TRBV28	TRBJ1-3
ASGEIQAGWTYEQY	TRBV7-9	TRBJ2-7
ASSLDMSSGNTIY	TRBV5-1	TRBJ1-3
ASSSTGAGNTIY	TRBV5-4	TRBJ1-3
ASSRRTGNSPLH	TRBV7-8	TRBJ1-6
ASSLDSGGAEQY	TRBV5-4	TRBJ2-7
ASSYRNSLPIYQETQY	TRBV6-2/TRBV6-3	TRBJ2-5
ATSSAGEGTEAF	TRBV15	TRBJ1-1
ASSLVQAGAATYEQY	TRBV5-1	TRBJ2-7
ASSATGTGGRNEQF	TRBV7-8	TRBJ2-1
ASSVQGAGAGELF	TRBV19	TRBJ2-2
ASSTRFGADYGYT	TRBV6-5	TRBJ1-2
AWSVQVGNTIY	TRBV30	TRBJ1-3
ASSLDSGGRSEKLF	TRBV5-1	TRBJ1-4
ASSVLAGGNTGELF	TRBV6-1	TRBJ2-2
ASSVELGDRGYT	TRBV9	TRBJ1-2
ASSKRGTGGETDTQY	TRBV21-1	TRBJ2-3
ASSLKPNEKLF	TRBV5-1	TRBJ1-4
ASSTQSFDRENGYT	TRBV18	TRBJ1-2
ASSTDTGANTEAF	TRBV5-1	TRBJ1-1
ASSLWASINRDTGELF	TRBV27	TRBJ2-2
AIAGRAGNTIY	TRBV12-5	TRBJ1-3
ASSLSGTGRHEQF	TRBV28	TRBJ2-1
ASSHRTERNEQF	TRBV19	TRBJ2-1
AISETGQVDTEAF	TRBV10-3	TRBJ1-1
ASSPRGGRAEETQY	TRBV5-6	TRBJ2-5
ASSQAVTGGNTEAF	TRBV4-1	TRBJ1-1
AISEPGTTDTQY	TRBV10-3	TRBJ2-3
ASSGSGLNEQF	TRBV9	TRBJ2-1
ASSLGLFYGYT	TRBV11-2	TRBJ1-2
ASSLLGGNTEAF	TRBV27	TRBJ1-1
ACQGFFDYGYT	TRBV30	TRBJ1-2
ASSVEGLAGEGVF	TRBV9	TRBJ2-1
ASSRRGGYNEQF	TRBV28	TRBJ2-1
ASSPKAGGPPDTQY	TRBV9	TRBJ2-3
ASSPSSSGSSPYNEQF	TRBV27	TRBJ2-1
ASSPTTGQPNQPQH	TRBV7-9	TRBJ1-5